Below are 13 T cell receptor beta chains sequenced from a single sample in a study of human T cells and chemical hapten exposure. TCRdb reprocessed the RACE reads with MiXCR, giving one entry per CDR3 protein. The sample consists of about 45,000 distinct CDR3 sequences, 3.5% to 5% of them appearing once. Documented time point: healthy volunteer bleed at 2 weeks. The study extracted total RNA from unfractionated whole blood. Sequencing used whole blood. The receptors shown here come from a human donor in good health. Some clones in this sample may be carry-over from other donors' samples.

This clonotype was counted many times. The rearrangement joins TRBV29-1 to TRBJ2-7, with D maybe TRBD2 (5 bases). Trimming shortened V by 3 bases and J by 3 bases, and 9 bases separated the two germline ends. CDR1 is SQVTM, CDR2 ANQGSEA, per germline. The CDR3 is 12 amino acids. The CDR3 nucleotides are TGCAGCGTTGACCCGGGAAACTACGAGCAGTACTTC. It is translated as CSVDPGNYEQYF.

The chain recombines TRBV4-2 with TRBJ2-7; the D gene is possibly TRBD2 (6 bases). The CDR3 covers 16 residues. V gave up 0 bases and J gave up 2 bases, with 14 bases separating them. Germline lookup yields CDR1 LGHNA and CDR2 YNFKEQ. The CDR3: CASSQDLGGKAYEQYF. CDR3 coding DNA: TGTGCCAGCAGCCAAGATCTCGGCGGGAAAGCCTACGAGCAGTACTTC.

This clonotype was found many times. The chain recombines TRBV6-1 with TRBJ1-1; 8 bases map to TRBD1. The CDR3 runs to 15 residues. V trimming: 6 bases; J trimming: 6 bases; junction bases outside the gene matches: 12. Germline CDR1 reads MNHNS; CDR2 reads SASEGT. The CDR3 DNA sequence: TGTGCCAGCAGGCATCTTGGACAGGGTAGGCCTGAAGCTTTCTTT. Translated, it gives CASRHLGQGRPEAFF.

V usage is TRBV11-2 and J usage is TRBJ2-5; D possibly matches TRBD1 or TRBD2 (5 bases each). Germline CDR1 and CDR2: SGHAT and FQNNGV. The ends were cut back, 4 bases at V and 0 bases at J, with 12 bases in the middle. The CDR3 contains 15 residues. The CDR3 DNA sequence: TGTGCCAGCAGCTCTGGGACCCTGTACCAAGAGACCCAGTACTTC. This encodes CASSSGTLYQETQYF.

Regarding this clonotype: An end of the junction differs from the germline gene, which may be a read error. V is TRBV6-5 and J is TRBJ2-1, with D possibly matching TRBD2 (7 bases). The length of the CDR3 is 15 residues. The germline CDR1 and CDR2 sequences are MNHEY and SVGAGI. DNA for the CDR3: TGTGCCAGCACCTCACAAGCGGGACACTACGATGAGCAGTTCTTC. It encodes CASTSQAGHYDEQFF.

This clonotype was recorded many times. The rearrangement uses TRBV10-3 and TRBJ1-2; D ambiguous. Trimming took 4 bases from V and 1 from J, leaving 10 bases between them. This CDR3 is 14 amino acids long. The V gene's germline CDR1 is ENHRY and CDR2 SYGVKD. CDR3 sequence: CAISGQDYNYGYTF. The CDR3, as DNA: TGTGCCATCAGTGGACAAGACTATAACTATGGCTACACCTTC.

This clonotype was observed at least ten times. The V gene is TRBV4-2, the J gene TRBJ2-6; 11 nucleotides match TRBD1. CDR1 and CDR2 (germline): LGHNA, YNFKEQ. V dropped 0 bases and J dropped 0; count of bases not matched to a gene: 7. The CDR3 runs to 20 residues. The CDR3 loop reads CASSQDLRGTGGSGANVLTF. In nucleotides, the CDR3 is TGTGCCAGCAGCCAAGATTTACGAGGGACAGGGGGCTCTGGGGCCAACGTCCTGACTTTC.

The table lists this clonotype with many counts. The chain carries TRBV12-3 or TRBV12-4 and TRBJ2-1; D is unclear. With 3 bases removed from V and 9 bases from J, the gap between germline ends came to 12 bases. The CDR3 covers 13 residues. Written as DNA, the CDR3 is TGTGCCAGCAGTTTGACCCGACGCGGTGAGCAGTTCTTC. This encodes CASSLTRRGEQFF.

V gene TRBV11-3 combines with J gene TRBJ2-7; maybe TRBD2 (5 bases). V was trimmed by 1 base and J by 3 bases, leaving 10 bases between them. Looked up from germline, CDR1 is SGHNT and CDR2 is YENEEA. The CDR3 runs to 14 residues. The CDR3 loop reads CASSLGGEGYEQYF. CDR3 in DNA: TGTGCCAGCAGCTTAGGAGGCGAGGGCTACGAGCAGTACTTC.

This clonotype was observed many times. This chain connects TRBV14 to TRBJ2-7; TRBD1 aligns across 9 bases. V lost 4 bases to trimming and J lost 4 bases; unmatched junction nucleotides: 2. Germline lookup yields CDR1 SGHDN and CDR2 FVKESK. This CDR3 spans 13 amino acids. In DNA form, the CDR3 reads TGTGCCAGCAGCCCAGGACAGGGGTACGAGCAGTACTTC. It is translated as CASSPGQGYEQYF.

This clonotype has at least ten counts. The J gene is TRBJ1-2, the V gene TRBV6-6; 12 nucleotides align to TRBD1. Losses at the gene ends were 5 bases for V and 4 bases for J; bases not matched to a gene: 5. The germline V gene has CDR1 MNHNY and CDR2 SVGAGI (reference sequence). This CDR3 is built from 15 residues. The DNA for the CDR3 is TGTGCCAGCAGTAAGCGGGACAGGGGGCCCTATGGCTACACCTTC. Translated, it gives CASSKRDRGPYGYTF.

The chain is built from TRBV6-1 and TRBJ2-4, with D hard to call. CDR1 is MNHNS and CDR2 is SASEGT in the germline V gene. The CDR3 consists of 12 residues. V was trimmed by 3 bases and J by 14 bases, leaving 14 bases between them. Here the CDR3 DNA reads TGTGCCAGCAGTGAGGGTAGGGCGTTGGAGTACTTC. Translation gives CASSEGRALEYF.

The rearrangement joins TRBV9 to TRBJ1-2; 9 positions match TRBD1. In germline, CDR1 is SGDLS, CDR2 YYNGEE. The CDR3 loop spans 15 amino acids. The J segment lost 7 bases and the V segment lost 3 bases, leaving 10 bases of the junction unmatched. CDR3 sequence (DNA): TGTGCCAGCAGCGCCCCCCGGACAGGGGAATCTGGCTACACCTTC. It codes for CASSAPRTGESGYTF.